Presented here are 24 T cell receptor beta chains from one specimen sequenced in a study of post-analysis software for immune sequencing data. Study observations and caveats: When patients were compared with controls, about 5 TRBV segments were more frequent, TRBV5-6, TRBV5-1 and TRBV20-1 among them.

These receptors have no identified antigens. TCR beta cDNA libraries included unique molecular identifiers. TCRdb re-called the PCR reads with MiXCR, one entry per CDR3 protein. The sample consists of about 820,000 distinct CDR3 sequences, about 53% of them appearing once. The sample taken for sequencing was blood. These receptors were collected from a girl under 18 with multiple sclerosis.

CDR3 DNA sequence: TGTGCCAGCAGTACAAGCAGGGATTTCCAAAACATTCAGTACTTC. The encoded protein is CASSTSRDFQNIQYF. J is TRBJ2-4 and V is TRBV5-5, with D perhaps matching TRBD1 (5 bases). There are 15 residues in the CDR3. Trimming left V 5 bases short and J 5 bases short, with 17 bases between. CDR1 and CDR2 (germline): SGHKS, YYEKEE (reference sequence).

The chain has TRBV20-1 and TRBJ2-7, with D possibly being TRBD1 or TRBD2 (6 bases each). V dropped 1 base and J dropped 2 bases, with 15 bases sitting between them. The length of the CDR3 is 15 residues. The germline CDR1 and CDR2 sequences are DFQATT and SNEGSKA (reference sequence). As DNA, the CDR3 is TGCAGTGCTAGAGCTACGGCCGGGGGCCCCTACGAGCAGTACTTC. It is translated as CSARATAGGPYEQYF.

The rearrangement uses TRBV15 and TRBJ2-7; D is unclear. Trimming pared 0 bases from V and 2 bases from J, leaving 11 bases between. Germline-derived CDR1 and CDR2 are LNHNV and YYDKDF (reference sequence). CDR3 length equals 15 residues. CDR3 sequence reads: CATSRDLRSTYEQYF. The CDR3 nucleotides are TGTGCCACCAGCAGAGATCTGAGAAGCACCTACGAGCAGTACTTC.

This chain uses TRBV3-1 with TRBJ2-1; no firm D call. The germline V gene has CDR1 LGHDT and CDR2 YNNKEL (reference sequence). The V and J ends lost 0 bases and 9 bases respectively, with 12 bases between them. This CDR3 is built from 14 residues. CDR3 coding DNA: TGTGCCAGCAGCCAAGACAGTTCCGCCCTTGAGCAGTTCTTC. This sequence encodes CASSQDSSALEQFF.

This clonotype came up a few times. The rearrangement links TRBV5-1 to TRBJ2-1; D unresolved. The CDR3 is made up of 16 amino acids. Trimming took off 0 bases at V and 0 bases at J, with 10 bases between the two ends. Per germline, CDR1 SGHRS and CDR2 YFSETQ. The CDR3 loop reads CASSLAMRSSYNEQFF. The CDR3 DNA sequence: TGCGCCAGCAGCTTGGCCATGAGGAGCTCCTACAATGAGCAGTTCTTC.

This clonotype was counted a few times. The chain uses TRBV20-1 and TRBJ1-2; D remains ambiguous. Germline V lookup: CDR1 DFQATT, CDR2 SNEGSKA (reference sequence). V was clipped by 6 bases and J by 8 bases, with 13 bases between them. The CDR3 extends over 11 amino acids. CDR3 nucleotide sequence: TGCAGTGCATCCGGGGTGGGAGGCTACACCTTC. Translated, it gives CSASGVGGYTF.

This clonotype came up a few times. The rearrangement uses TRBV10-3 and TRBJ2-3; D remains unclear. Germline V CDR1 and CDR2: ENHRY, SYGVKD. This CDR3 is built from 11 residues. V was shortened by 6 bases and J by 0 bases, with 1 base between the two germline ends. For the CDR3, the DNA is TGTGCCATCAGGAGCACAGATACGCAGTATTTT. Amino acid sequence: CAIRSTDTQYF.

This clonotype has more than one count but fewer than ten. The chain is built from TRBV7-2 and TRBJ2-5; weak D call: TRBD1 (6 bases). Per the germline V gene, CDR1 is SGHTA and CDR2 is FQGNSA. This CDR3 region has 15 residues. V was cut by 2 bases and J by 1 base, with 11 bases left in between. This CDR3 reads CASSLYTGTQETQYF. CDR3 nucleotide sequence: TGTGCCAGCAGCTTATATACAGGGACCCAAGAGACCCAGTACTTC.

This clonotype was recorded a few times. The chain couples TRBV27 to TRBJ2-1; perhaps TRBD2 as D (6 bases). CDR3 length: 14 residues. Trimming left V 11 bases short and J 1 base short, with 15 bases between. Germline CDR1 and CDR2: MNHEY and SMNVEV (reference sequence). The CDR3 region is CACTLGGSYNEQFF. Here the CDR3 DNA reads TGTGCCTGCACCTTGGGGGGATCCTACAATGAGCAGTTCTTC.

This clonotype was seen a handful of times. The CDR3: CASSPQGGNNSPLHF. As DNA, the CDR3 is TGTGCCAGCAGCCCGCAGGGAGGTAATAATTCACCCCTCCACTTT. The J gene is TRBJ1-6, the V gene TRBV7-3, with D possibly matching TRBD1 (5 bases). Germline CDR1 SGHTA, CDR2 FQGTGA. The CDR3 spans 15 residues. The V end was cut by 5 bases, the J end by 5 bases, with 13 bases between.

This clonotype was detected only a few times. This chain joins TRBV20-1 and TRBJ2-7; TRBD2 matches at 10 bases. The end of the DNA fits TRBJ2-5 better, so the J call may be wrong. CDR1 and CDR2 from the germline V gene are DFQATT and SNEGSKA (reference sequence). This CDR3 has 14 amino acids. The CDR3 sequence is CSANLAGAPRTQYF. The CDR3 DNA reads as TGCAGTGCTAACCTAGCGGGGGCCCCGCGGACCCAGTACTTC.

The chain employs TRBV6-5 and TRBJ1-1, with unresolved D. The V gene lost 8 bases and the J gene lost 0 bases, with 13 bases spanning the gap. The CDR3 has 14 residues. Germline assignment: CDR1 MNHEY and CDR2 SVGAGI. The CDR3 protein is CASGSGLVNTEAFF. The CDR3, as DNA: TGTGCCAGCGGGTCCGGTTTGGTGAACACTGAAGCTTTCTTT.

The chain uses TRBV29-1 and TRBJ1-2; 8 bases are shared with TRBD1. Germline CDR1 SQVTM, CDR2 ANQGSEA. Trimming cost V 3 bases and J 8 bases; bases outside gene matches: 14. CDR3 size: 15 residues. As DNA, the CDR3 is TGCAGCGTTGACGCGCAGGGGGCGCAAGTGGGGGGCTACACCTTC. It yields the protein CSVDAQGAQVGGYTF.

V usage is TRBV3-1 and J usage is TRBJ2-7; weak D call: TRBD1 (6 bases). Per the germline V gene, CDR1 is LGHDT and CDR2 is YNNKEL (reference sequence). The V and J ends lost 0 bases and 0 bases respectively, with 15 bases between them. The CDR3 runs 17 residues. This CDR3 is CASSQEGKGVSSYEQYF. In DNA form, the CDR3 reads TGTGCCAGCAGCCAAGAAGGGAAGGGGGTAAGCTCCTACGAGCAGTACTTC.

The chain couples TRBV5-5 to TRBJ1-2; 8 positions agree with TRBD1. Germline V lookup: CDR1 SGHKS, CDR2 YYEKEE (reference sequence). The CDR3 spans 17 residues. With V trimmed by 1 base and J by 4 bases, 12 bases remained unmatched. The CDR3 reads CASSLLGLAGGAYGYTF. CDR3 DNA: TGTGCCAGCAGCTTGCTAGGGTTGGCAGGGGGCGCCTATGGCTACACCTTC.

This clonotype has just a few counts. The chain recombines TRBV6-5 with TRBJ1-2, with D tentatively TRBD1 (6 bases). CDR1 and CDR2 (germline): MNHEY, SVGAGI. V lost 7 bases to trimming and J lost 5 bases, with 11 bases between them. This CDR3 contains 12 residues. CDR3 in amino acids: CASTAQGYGYTF. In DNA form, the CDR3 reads TGTGCCAGCACCGCGCAGGGGTATGGCTACACCTTC.

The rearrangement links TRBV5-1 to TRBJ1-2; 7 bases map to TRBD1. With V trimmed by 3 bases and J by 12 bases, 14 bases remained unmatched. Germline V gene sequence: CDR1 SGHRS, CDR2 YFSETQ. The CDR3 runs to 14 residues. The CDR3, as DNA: TGCGCCAGCAGCTCCCAGGGGGAGAGGGGCAACCACACCTTC. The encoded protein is CASSSQGERGNHTF.

CDR3 protein: CASSLYEQARVNYGYTF. CDR3 DNA sequence: TGTGCCAGCAGCTTATATGAACAGGCAAGAGTTAACTATGGCTACACCTTC. The chain joins TRBV7-3 to TRBJ1-2, with D perhaps TRBD1 (5 bases). CDR3 length equals 17 residues. V was trimmed by 2 bases and J by 1 base, leaving 17 bases between them. The germline V gene has CDR1 SGHTA and CDR2 FQGTGA.

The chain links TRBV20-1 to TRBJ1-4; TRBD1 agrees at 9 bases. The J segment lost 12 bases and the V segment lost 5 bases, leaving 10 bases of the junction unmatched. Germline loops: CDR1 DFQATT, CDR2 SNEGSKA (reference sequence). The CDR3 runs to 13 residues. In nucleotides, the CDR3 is TGCAGTGCTCTAGGACAGGGGCCCTTCGAACTGTTTTTT. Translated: CSALGQGPFELFF.

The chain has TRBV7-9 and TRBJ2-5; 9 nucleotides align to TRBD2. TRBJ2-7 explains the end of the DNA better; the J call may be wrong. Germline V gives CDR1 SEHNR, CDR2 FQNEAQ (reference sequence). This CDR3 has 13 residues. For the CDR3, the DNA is TGTGCCAGCGAGGTAGCGGGAGCATACGAGCAGTACTTC. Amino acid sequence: CASEVAGAYEQYF.

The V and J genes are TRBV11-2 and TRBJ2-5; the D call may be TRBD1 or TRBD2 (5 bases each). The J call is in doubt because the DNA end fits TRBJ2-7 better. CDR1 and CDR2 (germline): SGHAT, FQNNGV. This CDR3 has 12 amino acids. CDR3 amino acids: CASSFGDPEQYF. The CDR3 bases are TGTGCCAGCAGCTTCGGGGACCCCGAGCAGTACTTC.

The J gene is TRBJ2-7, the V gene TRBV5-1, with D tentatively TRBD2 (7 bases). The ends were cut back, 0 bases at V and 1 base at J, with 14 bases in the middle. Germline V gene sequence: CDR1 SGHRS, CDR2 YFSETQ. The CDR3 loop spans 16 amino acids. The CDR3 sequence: CASSLEGGRRSYEQYF. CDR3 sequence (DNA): TGCGCCAGCAGCTTGGAGGGGGGGCGCAGGTCCTACGAGCAGTACTTC.

CDR3 sequence: CASSPVQPGVADTQYF. The CDR3 bases are TGTGCCAGCAGTCCCGTTCAACCGGGAGTCGCAGATACGCAGTATTTT. V is TRBV7-9 and J is TRBJ2-3, with D possibly being TRBD2 (6 bases). This CDR3 has 16 residues. Trimming stripped 6 bases from V and 4 bases from J, with 20 bases between. The germline CDR1 and CDR2 sequences are SEHNR and FQNEAQ (reference sequence).

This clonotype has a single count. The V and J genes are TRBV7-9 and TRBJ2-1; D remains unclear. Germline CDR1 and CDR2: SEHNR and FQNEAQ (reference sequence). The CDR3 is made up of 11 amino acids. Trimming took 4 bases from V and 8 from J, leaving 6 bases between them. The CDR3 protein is CASSSGHEQFF. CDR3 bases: TGTGCCAGCAGCTCTGGACATGAGCAGTTCTTC.